This record concerns one T cell receptor beta chain sequence. Its specificity is not known. The sample belongs to a study of blood T cells in healthy people across ages. With a J-beta primer mix and a sample-barcoded 5' primer, a second PCR ran about 6 to 11 cycles. The study obtained at least 3 million CDR3-containing paired-end reads from every sample. MiXCR, applied by TCRdb to the 5' RACE reads, yields one record per CDR3 protein. The sample records about 680,000 distinct CDR3 sequences, roughly 49% being singletons. Germline lookup yields CDR1 KGHSH and CDR2 LQKENI. This CDR3 is 15 amino acids long. With V trimmed by 0 bases and J by 4 bases, 2 bases remained unmatched. Study-wide findings and caveats: PBMCs went unsorted, and a conclusive naive versus antigen-experienced comparison was therefore prevented.

The clonotype was recovered from a woman in her fifties or sixties in good health. This chain connects TRBV18 to TRBJ2-3, with TRBD2 matching 9 bases. The specimen was blood. The CDR3 DNA reads TGTGCCAGCTCACCACCTAGCGGGAGTTCAGATACGCAGTATTTT. It encodes CASSPPSGSSDTQYF.